The entry that follows covers one T cell receptor (beta chain) sequence. Trimming shortened V by 7 bases and J by 2 bases, and 12 bases separated the two germline ends. The CDR3 runs 14 residues. CDR1 and CDR2 from the germline V gene are SNHLY and FYNNEI. This sample was included in a study of OX40 agonist ivuxolimab in advanced cancers. Whole-study context: It was ivuxolimab, an agonistic anti-OX40 (CD134) antibody, that patients were treated with. It was permissible to have had prior anti-PD-1, anti-PD-L1 or anti-CTLA-4 therapy, and approximately 40% had some.

Assay: immunoSEQ multiplex PCR; the TCRdb copy retains only in-frame clones and omits some. The sample holds over 80,000 clones; approximately 90% are singletons and the top ten take roughly 1.1%. The chain recombines TRBV2 with TRBJ1-5; D unclear. The input for sequencing was CD4+ or CD8+ T cells sorted from blood, taken in a trial of the OX40 agonist ivuxolimab. The origin of this receptor is an adult with an advanced solid tumor such as melanoma, head and neck, liver or kidney cancer. The DNA of the CDR3 is TGTGCCAGCACCGGGCAAGCAGGCAATCAGCCCCAGCATTTT. Translated, it gives CASTGQAGNQPQHF. The whole variable domain, filled in from reference TRBV2 and TRBJ1-5, reads EPEVTQTPSHQVTQMGQEVILRCVPISNHLYFYWYRQILGQKVEFLVSFYNNEISEKSEIFDDQFSVERPDGSNFTLKIRSTKLEDSAMYFCASTGQAGNQPQHFGDGTRLSIL.